A selection of T cell receptor beta chains follows, all from one sample in a study of blood T cell repertoires in COVID-19. Using immunoSEQ multiplex PCR, the repertoire was profiled, and TCRdb retains in-frame clones only, with some absent. The sample has about 290,000 clones, 85% seen once. Sequences were obtained from peripheral blood. These receptors were collected from a woman aged 50 to 65 with active or convalescent COVID-19. Each CDR3 is given with its conserved first and last residue. Fields, in order: D gene, J gene, V gene, clone size, CDR3 DNA, CDR3 protein. The D gene is left open where the match is weak. Rows may omit the clone size; those that give it use once, few, many or a size class.

d_call: .
j_call: TRBJ1-4
v_call: TRBV28
clone_size: .
cdr3_nt: TGTGCCAGCAGTTCGGGGGGCGCGGGGAATGAAAAACTGTTTTTT
cdr3_aa: CASSSGGAGNEKLFF

d_call: .
j_call: TRBJ1-3
v_call: TRBV30
clone_size: .
cdr3_nt: TGTGCCTGGAGTACCTCCCAGAACACCATATATTTT
cdr3_aa: CAWSTSQNTIYF

d_call: .
j_call: TRBJ1-3
v_call: TRBV7-2
clone_size: .
cdr3_nt: TGTGCCAGCAGTCAGGACAGCCTCTCTGGAAACACCATATATTTT
cdr3_aa: CASSQDSLSGNTIYF

d_call: TRBD1
j_call: TRBJ1-2
v_call: TRBV14
clone_size: .
cdr3_nt: TGTGCCAGCAGCCAAGAACTTCCGGGACAGGGTAGTTACACCTTC
cdr3_aa: CASSQELPGQGSYTF

d_call: .
j_call: TRBJ2-1
v_call: TRBV15
clone_size: .
cdr3_nt: TGTGCCACCAGCAGAGAGATGGGTGAGGCTTCCTACAATGAGCAGTTCTTC
cdr3_aa: CATSREMGEASYNEQFF

d_call: TRBD1
j_call: TRBJ1-5
v_call: TRBV7-9
clone_size: .
cdr3_nt: TGTGCCAGCAGCTTATTGGGGGGACAGGGTCAGCCCCAGCATTTT
cdr3_aa: CASSLLGGQGQPQHF

d_call: TRBD1
j_call: TRBJ2-7
v_call: TRBV19
clone_size: .
cdr3_nt: TGTGCCAGTAGTCAGGACCCCGGGACAGGGGGCTACGAGCAGTACTTC
cdr3_aa: CASSQDPGTGGYEQYF

d_call: .
j_call: TRBJ1-1
v_call: TRBV28
clone_size: .
cdr3_nt: TGTGCCAGCAGTGCTCCTACAGGGTGGGGAACTGAAGCTTTCTTT
cdr3_aa: CASSAPTGWGTEAFF

d_call: .
j_call: TRBJ2-7
v_call: TRBV5-6
clone_size: .
cdr3_nt: TGTGCCAGCAGCTTTGGCAGCTACGAGCAGTACTTC
cdr3_aa: CASSFGSYEQYF

d_call: .
j_call: TRBJ1-6
v_call: TRBV3-1/TRBV3-2
clone_size: .
cdr3_nt: TGTGCCAGCACCGAACGAGGCTATAATTCACCCCTCCACTTT
cdr3_aa: CASTERGYNSPLHF

d_call: .
j_call: TRBJ2-1
v_call: TRBV7-8
clone_size: .
cdr3_nt: TGTGCCAGCAGCCCCCGGGTTGCGGGGACGTACAATGAGCAGTTCTTC
cdr3_aa: CASSPRVAGTYNEQFF

d_call: TRBD2
j_call: TRBJ2-3
v_call: TRBV6-4
clone_size: .
cdr3_nt: TGTGCCAGCAGTGACGGAGTAGCGGGCGCTAGCACAGATACGCAGTATTTT
cdr3_aa: CASSDGVAGASTDTQYF

d_call: TRBD2
j_call: TRBJ2-7
v_call: TRBV5-1
clone_size: many
cdr3_nt: TGCGCCAGCAGCTTGGGCGGCGGGAGGTACGAGCAGTACTTC
cdr3_aa: CASSLGGGRYEQYF

d_call: TRBD1
j_call: TRBJ1-5
v_call: TRBV10-1
clone_size: once
cdr3_nt: TGCGCCAGGGGAGCACGCCGGGACAGATGTTTCGAGCCCCAGCATTTT
cdr3_aa: CARGARRDRCFEPQHF

d_call: TRBD2
j_call: TRBJ2-2
v_call: TRBV9
clone_size: .
cdr3_nt: TGTGCCAGCAGCGTAGACAGTTTGGTAGCGGGACGCGGGGAGCTGTTTTTT
cdr3_aa: CASSVDSLVAGRGELFF

d_call: TRBD2
j_call: TRBJ2-2
v_call: TRBV19
clone_size: many
cdr3_nt: TGTGCCAGTAGCCTAGCGGGAGGAAACACCGGGGAGCTGTTTTTT
cdr3_aa: CASSLAGGNTGELFF

d_call: .
j_call: TRBJ1-3
v_call: TRBV19
clone_size: .
cdr3_nt: TGTGCCAGTAGTATCGGCGGACACTCTGGAAACACCATATATTTT
cdr3_aa: CASSIGGHSGNTIYF

d_call: .
j_call: TRBJ2-1
v_call: TRBV14
clone_size: .
cdr3_nt: TGTGCCAGCAGCCAAGCGGGACGAGGGGGATCGAGTGAGCAGTTCTTC
cdr3_aa: CASSQAGRGGSSEQFF

d_call: .
j_call: TRBJ1-4
v_call: TRBV30
clone_size: many
cdr3_nt: TGTGCCTGGAGTACTCGGGGAATTCGTGGAAAACTGTTTTTT
cdr3_aa: CAWSTRGIRGKLFF

d_call: TRBD2
j_call: TRBJ2-3
v_call: TRBV7-9
clone_size: .
cdr3_nt: TGTGCCAGCAGGGGGACTAGCGGGGTCATTTATACGCAGTATTTT
cdr3_aa: CASRGTSGVIYTQYF

d_call: .
j_call: TRBJ2-3
v_call: TRBV5-1
clone_size: .
cdr3_nt: TGCGCCAGCAGCTTAATGGGGGCGATGGTTCCAGATACGCAGTATTTT
cdr3_aa: CASSLMGAMVPDTQYF

d_call: .
j_call: TRBJ2-2
v_call: TRBV19
clone_size: .
cdr3_nt: TGTGCCAGTAGTCACCGGTTGTCGAACACCGGGGAGCTGTTTTTT
cdr3_aa: CASSHRLSNTGELFF

d_call: TRBD2
j_call: TRBJ2-7
v_call: TRBV7-9
clone_size: once
cdr3_nt: TGTGCCAGCAGCCCGGGACTAGCGGGAGGCGAGCAGTACTTC
cdr3_aa: CASSPGLAGGEQYF

d_call: TRBD1
j_call: TRBJ1-2
v_call: TRBV5-4
clone_size: .
cdr3_nt: TGTGCCAGCAGCCCGGACAGGGGGGGTACGGGCTACACCTTC
cdr3_aa: CASSPDRGGTGYTF

d_call: TRBD1
j_call: TRBJ2-1
v_call: TRBV9
clone_size: many
cdr3_nt: TGTGCCAGCAGCGTAGCTTTCACAGGGGCCTACAATGAGCAGTTCTTC
cdr3_aa: CASSVAFTGAYNEQFF

d_call: .
j_call: TRBJ1-5
v_call: TRBV11-3
clone_size: few
cdr3_nt: TGTGCCAGCAGCTCCAGGGAAGGGGTCAATCAGCCCCAGCATTTT
cdr3_aa: CASSSREGVNQPQHF

d_call: .
j_call: TRBJ1-5
v_call: TRBV6-1
clone_size: .
cdr3_nt: TGTGCCAGCAGTGAATGTGTTGGCAGGGTATGTCAGCCCCAGCATTTT
cdr3_aa: CASSECVGRVCQPQHF

d_call: TRBD2
j_call: TRBJ2-1
v_call: TRBV2
clone_size: .
cdr3_nt: TGTGCGTCGACGGAGCGGGAGAGCTCCTACAATGAGCAGTTCTTC
cdr3_aa: CASTERESSYNEQFF

d_call: .
j_call: TRBJ2-1
v_call: TRBV3-1/TRBV3-2
clone_size: .
cdr3_nt: TGTGCCAGCAGCCAAGACCGGGGGGCCAGGGAGCAGTTCTTC
cdr3_aa: CASSQDRGAREQFF

d_call: TRBD2
j_call: TRBJ2-1
v_call: TRBV6-1
clone_size: .
cdr3_nt: TGTGCCAGCAGTGAAGCTGGGGGGGCTGCCAGCGGGAGGGCCGTAGAGCAGTTCTTC
cdr3_aa: CASSEAGGAASGRAVEQFF

d_call: TRBD2
j_call: TRBJ2-7
v_call: TRBV2
clone_size: .
cdr3_nt: TGTGCCAGCAGTGAAGGGACTAGCATTCCCGAGCAGTACTTC
cdr3_aa: CASSEGTSIPEQYF

d_call: TRBD1
j_call: TRBJ2-1
v_call: TRBV3-1/TRBV3-2
clone_size: .
cdr3_nt: TGTGCCAGCAGCCTGCGGACAGGGACTTACAATGAGCAGTTCTTC
cdr3_aa: CASSLRTGTYNEQFF

d_call: TRBD1
j_call: TRBJ2-1
v_call: TRBV18
clone_size: .
cdr3_nt: TGTGCCAGCTCACCCGCAGGAGCGGTAGGGGGCTTCGACAATGAGCAGTTCTTC
cdr3_aa: CASSPAGAVGGFDNEQFF

d_call: TRBD2
j_call: TRBJ2-2
v_call: TRBV5-1
clone_size: .
cdr3_nt: TGCGCCAGCAGCCCTGCCCCGGGACTAGGGAACACCGGGGAGCTGTTTTTT
cdr3_aa: CASSPAPGLGNTGELFF

d_call: .
j_call: TRBJ1-2
v_call: TRBV27
clone_size: .
cdr3_nt: TGTGCCAGCAGTTTATCGGGCAGTTCCCCCTATGGCTACACCTTC
cdr3_aa: CASSLSGSSPYGYTF

d_call: .
j_call: TRBJ2-1
v_call: TRBV30
clone_size: .
cdr3_nt: TGTGCCTGGAGTGTACGACGCGGGCCTGCCTACAATGAGCAGTTCTTC
cdr3_aa: CAWSVRRGPAYNEQFF

d_call: .
j_call: TRBJ1-1
v_call: TRBV10-1
clone_size: .
cdr3_nt: TGCGCCAGCAGTCGGGACGGGGGCACTGAAGCTTTCTTT
cdr3_aa: CASSRDGGTEAFF

d_call: .
j_call: TRBJ1-5
v_call: TRBV4-1
clone_size: once
cdr3_nt: TGCGCCAGCAGCCAAAAGGGGGTGAGCAATCAGCCCCAGCATTTT
cdr3_aa: CASSQKGVSNQPQHF

d_call: TRBD1
j_call: TRBJ1-2
v_call: TRBV4-1
clone_size: .
cdr3_nt: TGCGCCAGCAGCCAGAGGCTGGGACAGGGCCGCTACACCTTC
cdr3_aa: CASSQRLGQGRYTF

d_call: .
j_call: TRBJ2-1
v_call: TRBV7-9
clone_size: .
cdr3_nt: TGTGCCAGCAGCCCCGGGACTGCCATATTCAATGAGCAGTTCTTC
cdr3_aa: CASSPGTAIFNEQFF

d_call: TRBD2
j_call: TRBJ2-2
v_call: TRBV27
clone_size: .
cdr3_nt: TGTGCCAGCAGTTTATTAGGCGGGAGAGGCCGGGAGCTGTTTTTT
cdr3_aa: CASSLLGGRGRELFF

d_call: TRBD1
j_call: TRBJ1-5
v_call: TRBV19
clone_size: .
cdr3_nt: TGTGCCAGTAGTATAGGGAGGACAGGGGGATATAGCAATCAGCCCCAGCATTTT
cdr3_aa: CASSIGRTGGYSNQPQHF

d_call: .
j_call: TRBJ1-1
v_call: TRBV5-1
clone_size: once
cdr3_nt: TGCGCCAGCAGCGCGGGACCCCTGAACACTGAAGCTTTCTTT
cdr3_aa: CASSAGPLNTEAFF

d_call: .
j_call: TRBJ1-3
v_call: TRBV12-3/TRBV12-4
clone_size: .
cdr3_nt: TGTGCCAGCAGGCAGGGTGGTGGAAACACCATATATTTT
cdr3_aa: CASRQGGGNTIYF